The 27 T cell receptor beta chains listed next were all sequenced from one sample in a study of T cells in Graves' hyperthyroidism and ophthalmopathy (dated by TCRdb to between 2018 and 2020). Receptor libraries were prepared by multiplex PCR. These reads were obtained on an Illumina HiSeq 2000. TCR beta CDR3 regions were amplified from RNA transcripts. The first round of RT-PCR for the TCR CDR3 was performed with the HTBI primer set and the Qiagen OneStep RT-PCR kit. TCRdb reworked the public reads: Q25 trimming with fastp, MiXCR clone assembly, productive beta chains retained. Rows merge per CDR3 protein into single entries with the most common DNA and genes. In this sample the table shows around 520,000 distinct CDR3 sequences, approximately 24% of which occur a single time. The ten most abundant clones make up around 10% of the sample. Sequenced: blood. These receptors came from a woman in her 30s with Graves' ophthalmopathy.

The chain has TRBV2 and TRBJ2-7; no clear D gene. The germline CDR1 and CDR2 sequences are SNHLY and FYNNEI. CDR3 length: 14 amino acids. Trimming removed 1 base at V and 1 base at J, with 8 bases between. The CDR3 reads CASSEDGPSYEQYF. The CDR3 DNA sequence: TGTGCCAGCAGTGAAGACGGGCCGTCCTACGAGCAGTACTTC. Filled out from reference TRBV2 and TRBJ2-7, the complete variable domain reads EPEVTQTPSHQVTQMGQEVILRCVPISNHLYFYWYRQILGQKVEFLVSFYNNEISEKSEIFDDQFSVERPDGSNFTLKIRSTKLEDSAMYFCASSEDGPSYEQYFGPGTRLTVT.

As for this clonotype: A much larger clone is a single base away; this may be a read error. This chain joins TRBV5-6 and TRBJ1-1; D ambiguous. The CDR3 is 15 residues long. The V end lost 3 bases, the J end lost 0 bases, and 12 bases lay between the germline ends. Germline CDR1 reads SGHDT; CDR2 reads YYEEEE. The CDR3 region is CASSSTKDVNTEAFF. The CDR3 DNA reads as TGTGCCAGCAGCTCCACGAAGGATGTGAACACTGAAGCTTTCTTT.

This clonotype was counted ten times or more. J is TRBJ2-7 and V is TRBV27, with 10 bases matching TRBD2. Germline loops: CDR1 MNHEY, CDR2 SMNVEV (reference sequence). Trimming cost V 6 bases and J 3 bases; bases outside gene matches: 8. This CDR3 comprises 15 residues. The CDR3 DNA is TGTGCCAGCAGCGAACCGGGACTAGCGATCTACGAGCAGTACTTC. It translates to CASSEPGLAIYEQYF.

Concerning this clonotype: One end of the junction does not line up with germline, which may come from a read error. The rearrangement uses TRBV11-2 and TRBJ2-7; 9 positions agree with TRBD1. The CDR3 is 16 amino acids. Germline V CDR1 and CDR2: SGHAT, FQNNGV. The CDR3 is CASSLEYGQGSHEQYF. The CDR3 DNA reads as TGTGCCAGCAGCCTAGAATATGGACAGGGGAGCCACGAGCAGTACTTC. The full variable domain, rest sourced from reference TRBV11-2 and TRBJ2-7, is EAGVAQSPRYKIIEKRQSVAFWCNPISGHATLYWYQQILGQGPKLLIQFQNNGVVDDSQLPKDRFSAERLKGVDSTLKIQPAKLEDSAVYLCASSLEYGQGSHEQYFGPGTRLTVT.

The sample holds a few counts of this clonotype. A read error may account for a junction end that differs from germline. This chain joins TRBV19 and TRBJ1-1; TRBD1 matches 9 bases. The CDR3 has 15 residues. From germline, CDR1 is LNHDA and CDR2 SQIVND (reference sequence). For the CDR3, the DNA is TGTGCCAGTAGTACCCCCGGGACAGGGAACACTGAAGCTTGCTTT. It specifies CASSTPGTGNTEACF.

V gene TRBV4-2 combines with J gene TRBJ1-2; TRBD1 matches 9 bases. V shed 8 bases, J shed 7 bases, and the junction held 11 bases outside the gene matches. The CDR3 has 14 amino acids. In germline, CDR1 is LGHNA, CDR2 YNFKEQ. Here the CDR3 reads CASQTDRGHTGYTF. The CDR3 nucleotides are TGTGCCAGCCAAACGGACAGGGGACATACTGGCTACACCTTC.

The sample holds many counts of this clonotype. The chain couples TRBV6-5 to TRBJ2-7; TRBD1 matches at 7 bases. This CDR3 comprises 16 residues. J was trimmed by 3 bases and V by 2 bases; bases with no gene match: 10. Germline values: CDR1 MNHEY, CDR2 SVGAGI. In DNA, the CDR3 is TGTGCCAGCAGTTACCTCCTGGGACAGCCTCTCTACGAGCAGTACTTC. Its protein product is CASSYLLGQPLYEQYF.

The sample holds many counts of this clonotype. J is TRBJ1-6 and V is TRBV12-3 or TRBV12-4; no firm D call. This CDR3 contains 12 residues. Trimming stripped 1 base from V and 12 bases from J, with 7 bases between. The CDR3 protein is CASSLGPEPLHF. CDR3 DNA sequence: TGTGCCAGCAGTTTAGGACCGGAACCCCTCCACTTT.

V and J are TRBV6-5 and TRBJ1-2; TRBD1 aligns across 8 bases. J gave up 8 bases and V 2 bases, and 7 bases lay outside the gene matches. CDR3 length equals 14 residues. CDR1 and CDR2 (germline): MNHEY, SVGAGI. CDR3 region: CASSYPGQGGGYTF. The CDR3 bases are TGTGCCAGCAGTTACCCCGGACAGGGTGGAGGCTACACCTTC.

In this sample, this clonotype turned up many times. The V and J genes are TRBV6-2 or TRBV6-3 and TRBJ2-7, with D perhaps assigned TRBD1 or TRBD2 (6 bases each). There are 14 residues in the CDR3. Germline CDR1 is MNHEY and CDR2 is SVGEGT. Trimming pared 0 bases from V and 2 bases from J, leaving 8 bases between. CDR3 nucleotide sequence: TGTGCCAGCAGTTACTCCCGGGGGCCCTACGAGCAGTACTTC. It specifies CASSYSRGPYEQYF.

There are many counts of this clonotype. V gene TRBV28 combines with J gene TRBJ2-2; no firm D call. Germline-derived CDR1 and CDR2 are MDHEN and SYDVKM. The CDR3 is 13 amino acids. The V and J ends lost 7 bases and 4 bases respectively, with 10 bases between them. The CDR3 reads CASNFESTGELFF. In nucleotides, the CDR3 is TGTGCCAGCAATTTCGAATCCACCGGGGAGCTGTTTTTT.

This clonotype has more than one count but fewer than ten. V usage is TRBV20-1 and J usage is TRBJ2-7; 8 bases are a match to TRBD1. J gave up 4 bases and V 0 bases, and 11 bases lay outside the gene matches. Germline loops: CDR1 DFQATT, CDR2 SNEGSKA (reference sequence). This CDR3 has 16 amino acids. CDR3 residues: CSARDLLQGARYEQYF. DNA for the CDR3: TGCAGTGCTAGAGATTTGTTGCAGGGGGCGAGGTACGAGCAGTACTTC.

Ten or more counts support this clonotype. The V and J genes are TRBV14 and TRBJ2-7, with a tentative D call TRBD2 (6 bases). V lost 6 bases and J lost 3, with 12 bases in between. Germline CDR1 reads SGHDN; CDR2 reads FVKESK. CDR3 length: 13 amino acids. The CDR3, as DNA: TGTGCCAGCAGTTCGGGGGTCGGCTACGAGCAGTACTTC. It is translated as CASSSGVGYEQYF.

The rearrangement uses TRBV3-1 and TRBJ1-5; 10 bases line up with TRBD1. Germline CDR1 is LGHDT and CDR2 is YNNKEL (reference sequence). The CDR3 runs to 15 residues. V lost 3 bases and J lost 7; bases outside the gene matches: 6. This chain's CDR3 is CASSHSGTGVQPQHF. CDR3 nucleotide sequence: TGTGCCAGCAGCCACTCCGGGACAGGGGTCCAGCCCCAGCATTTT.

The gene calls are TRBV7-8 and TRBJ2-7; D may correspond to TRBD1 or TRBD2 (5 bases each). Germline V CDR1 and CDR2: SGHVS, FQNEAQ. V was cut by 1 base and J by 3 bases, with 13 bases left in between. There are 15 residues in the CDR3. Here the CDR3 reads CASSLDGTGLYEQYF. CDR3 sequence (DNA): TGTGCCAGCAGCTTAGACGGGACGGGTCTCTACGAGCAGTACTTC.

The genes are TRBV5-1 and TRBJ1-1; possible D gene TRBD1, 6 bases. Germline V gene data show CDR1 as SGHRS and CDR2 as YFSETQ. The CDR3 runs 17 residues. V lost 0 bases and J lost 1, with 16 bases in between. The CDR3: CASSLALGGTRNTEAFF. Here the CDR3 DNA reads TGCGCCAGCAGCTTGGCCTTAGGGGGGACGCGGAACACTGAAGCTTTCTTT.

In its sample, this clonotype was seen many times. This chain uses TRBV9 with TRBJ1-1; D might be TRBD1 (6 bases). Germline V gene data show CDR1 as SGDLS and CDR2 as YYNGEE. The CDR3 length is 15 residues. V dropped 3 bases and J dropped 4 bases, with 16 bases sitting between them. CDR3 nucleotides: TGTGCCAGCAGCGCCAACCCGCACAGGGCCACTGAAGCTTTCTTT. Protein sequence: CASSANPHRATEAFF. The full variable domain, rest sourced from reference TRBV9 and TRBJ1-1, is DSGVTQTPKHLITATGQRVTLRCSPRSGDLSVYWYQQSLDQGLQFLIQYYNGEERAKGNILERFSAQQFPDLHSELNLSSLELGDSALYFCASSANPHRATEAFFGQGTRLTVV.

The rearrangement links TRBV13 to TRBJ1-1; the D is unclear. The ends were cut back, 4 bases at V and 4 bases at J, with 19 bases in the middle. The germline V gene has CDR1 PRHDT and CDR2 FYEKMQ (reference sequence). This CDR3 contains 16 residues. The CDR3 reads CASSSGRTLSGTEAFF. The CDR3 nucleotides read TGTGCCAGCAGCTCCGGACGGACTCTTAGCGGCACTGAAGCTTTCTTT.

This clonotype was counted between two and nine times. In DNA, the CDR3 is TGTGCCAGCAGCCCATCTACAGGGGGCGTCTACTATGGCTACACCTTC. Translated, it gives CASSPSTGGVYYGYTF. The chain uses TRBV13 and TRBJ1-2; 9 positions match TRBD1. The trim removed 5 bases at V and 3 bases at J, leaving 10 bases unmatched. This CDR3 is built from 16 residues. Looked up from germline, CDR1 is PRHDT and CDR2 is FYEKMQ (reference sequence).

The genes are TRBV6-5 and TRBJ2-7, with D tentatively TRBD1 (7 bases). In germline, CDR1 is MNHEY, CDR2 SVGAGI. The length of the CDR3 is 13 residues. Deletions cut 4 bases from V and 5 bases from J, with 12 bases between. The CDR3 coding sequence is TGTGCCAGCAGTTCGCGCAGGGGGGACGAGCAGTACTTC. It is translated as CASSSRRGDEQYF.

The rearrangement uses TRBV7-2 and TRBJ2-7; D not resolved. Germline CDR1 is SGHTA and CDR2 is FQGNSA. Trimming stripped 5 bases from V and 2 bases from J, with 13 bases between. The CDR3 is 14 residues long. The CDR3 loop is CASSHPGYPYEQYF. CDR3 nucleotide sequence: TGTGCCAGCAGCCACCCGGGCTACCCCTACGAGCAGTACTTC.

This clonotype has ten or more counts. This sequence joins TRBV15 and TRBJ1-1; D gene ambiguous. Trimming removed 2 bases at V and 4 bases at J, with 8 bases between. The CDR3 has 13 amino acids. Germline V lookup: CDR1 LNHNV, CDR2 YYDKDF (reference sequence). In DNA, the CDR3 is TGTGCCACCAGCAGACGGAAGGGCACTGAAGCTTTCTTT. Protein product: CATSRRKGTEAFF.

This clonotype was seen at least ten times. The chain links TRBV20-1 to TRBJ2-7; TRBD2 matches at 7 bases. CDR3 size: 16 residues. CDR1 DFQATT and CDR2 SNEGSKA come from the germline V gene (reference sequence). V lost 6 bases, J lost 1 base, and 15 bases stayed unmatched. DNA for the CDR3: TGCAGTGCAAACTGGCTGAGGAGCGGGGATTCCTACGAGCAGTACTTC. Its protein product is CSANWLRSGDSYEQYF.

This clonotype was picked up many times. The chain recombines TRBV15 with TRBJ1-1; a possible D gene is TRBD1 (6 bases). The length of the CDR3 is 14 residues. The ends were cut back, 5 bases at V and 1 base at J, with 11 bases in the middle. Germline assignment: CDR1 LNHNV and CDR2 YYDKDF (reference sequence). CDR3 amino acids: CATSGGRANTEAFF. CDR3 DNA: TGTGCCACCAGCGGGGGCAGGGCGAACACTGAAGCTTTCTTT.

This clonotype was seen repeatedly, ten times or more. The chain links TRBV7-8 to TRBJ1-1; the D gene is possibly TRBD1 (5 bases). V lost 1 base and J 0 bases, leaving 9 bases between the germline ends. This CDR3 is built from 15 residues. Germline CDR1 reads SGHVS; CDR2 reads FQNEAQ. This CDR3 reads CASSLVGGMNTEAFF. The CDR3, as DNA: TGTGCCAGCAGCTTAGTGGGGGGGATGAACACTGAAGCTTTCTTT.

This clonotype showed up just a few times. In DNA form, the CDR3 reads TGTGCCACCAGCAGAGATAAGGGGGTAGAAACTGAAGCTTTCTTT. It is translated as CATSRDKGVETEAFF. This sequence joins TRBV15 and TRBJ1-1; D is perhaps TRBD1 (6 bases). This CDR3 has 15 amino acids. V lost 0 bases and J 5 bases, leaving 13 bases between the germline ends. The germline CDR1 and CDR2 sequences are LNHNV and YYDKDF (reference sequence).

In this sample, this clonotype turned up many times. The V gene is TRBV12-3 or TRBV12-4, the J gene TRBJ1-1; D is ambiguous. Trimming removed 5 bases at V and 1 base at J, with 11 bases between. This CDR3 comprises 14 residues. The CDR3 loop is CASSLRIENTEAFF. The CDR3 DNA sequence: TGTGCCAGCAGTCTCAGGATAGAGAACACTGAAGCTTTCTTT.